The sample holds many counts of the clone carrying this T cell receptor (beta chain). Its target is not known. This specimen belongs to a study of CD8 T cells in ankylosing spondylitis. Study results and limitations: Clones tied to disease were said to be significantly enriched in matched ankylosing spondylitis synovial fluid. A TCR beta motif of eight highly homologous variants appeared characteristic of ankylosing spondylitis blood.

The CDR3 is made up of 11 amino acids. Trimming stripped 3 bases from V and 6 bases from J, with 5 bases between. Quantitative molecular-barcoded 5'-RACE generated the TCR beta libraries. TCRdb itself ran the 5' RACE reads through MiXCR, one entry per CDR3 protein. The table lists 650,000 to 800,000 distinct CDR3 sequences, 19% of them singletons. Input material: blood, either unsorted or a sorted T cell fraction (not recorded which). The sequence derives from a male donor with ankylosing spondylitis. The V and J genes are TRBV12-3 or TRBV12-4 and TRBJ1-1, with D uncertain. The CDR3 DNA reads TGTGCCAGCAGTTTCGGAGCTGAAGCTTTCTTT. It yields the protein CASSFGAEAFF.